What follows describes a single T cell receptor beta chain. This clonotype showed up just once. There is no known antigen for this receptor. No base-level quality is on record; no much larger clone is a single base apart. One read alone makes for weak evidence. Peripheral blood CD8+ and CD4+ T cells from healthy donors, Susac syndrome patients and multiple sclerosis patients were profiled using high-throughput TCR beta sequencing. Susac syndrome patients met recently defined diagnostic criteria for definite or probable disease. Bulk CD8+ and CD4+ T cells were purified magnetically by negative isolation, whereas CD8+ TEMRA cells were enriched by FACS. Blood was drawn into EDTA tubes, processed within 24 hours, and PBMCs were isolated by density gradient centrifugation. PBMCs intended for TCR sequencing were frozen in liquid nitrogen and were later thawed in a 37 degrees C water bath. The sorted or isolated CD4+, CD8+ and CD8+ TEMRA cells reached a purity of at least 90%.

This record comes from a study of CD8 T cells in Susac syndrome (dated by TCRdb to about 2019). Regarding the complete study: Of the Susac syndrome patients who were sequenced, six had clinically active disease and about eight were in clinical remission. Susac syndrome patients were therapy-naive, on corticosteroids (some also receiving IVIg), or on IVIg alone at blood withdrawal. Repertoire sequencing was used to test whether CD8+ T cell activation and differentiation in Susac syndrome was antigen driven. What the work shows at the level of the full study, not this receptor alone: The study acknowledged that relatively few individuals were included in the TCR sequencing and HLA analysis. In patients with Susac syndrome, the CD4+ T cell repertoire showed no detectable clonal expansion.

RNA was extracted with the RNeasy kit and about 0.5 to 1 ug was reverse transcribed using random hexamers. The immunoSEQ multiplex PCR assay, which covers 54 Vbeta and 13 Jbeta segments, was used to amplify TCR beta CDR3 regions. PCR amplification bias was corrected using a synthetic template baseline for primer optimization and computational correction. In the authors' own workflow: Only productive sequences were kept, with reads annotated to V, D and J genes according to IMGT and analyzed in immunoSEQ Analyzer. To calculate clonality, Shannon entropy was normalized by log2 of the number of productive unique sequences and then subtracted from one. Public and private clones were assessed among the 100 most prevalent clones of each patient and control. Clones were defined as Susac-specific if absent from the healthy and MS cohorts, from around 1,100 published viral clones and from other ImmuneACCESS disease sequences. TCRdb handled the public reads itself, with Q25 trimming in fastp and clone calling in MiXCR, and kept productive beta chains. Records with the same CDR3 protein are collapsed into one entry carrying the most frequent genes and DNA. The V and J calls here are based on TCRdb, not the publication. The sample table lists 170,000 or so distinct CDR3 sequences, just under 95% of them with a count of one. Clones ranked in the top ten supply around 0.095% of the sample.

CDR1 and CDR2 are read off the germline V gene as LGHNA and YNFKEQ. From V the trimming removes 1 base and from J it removes 0 bases, while the gene matches leave 8 bases of the junction unaccounted for. The CDR3 measures 18 amino acids from cysteine to phenylalanine. The read is trimmed to its CDR3 DNA, 54 bases read in frame from base 1. The specimen was CD4+ T cells from PBMCs. The sequence came from a human donor with Susac syndrome. In this chain, TRBV4-2 is recombined with TRBJ2-5, and TRBD2 aligns with 10 junction nucleotides. The DNA sequence is as follows: TGTGCCAGCAGCCAAGTACTAGCGGGGCGTTCGTACCAAGAGACCCAGTACTTC. Translated, this gives CASSQVLAGRSYQETQYF.